This TCR beta chain was sequenced during a study of blood T cell repertoires in COVID-19 (dated by TCRdb to about 2020). Regarding the complete study: The collaborator samples originated in the United States, Italy and Spain and spanned the acute and convalescent phases of COVID-19. The material from the prospective study consisted of cDNA or gDNA derived from T cells, B-cell-depleted T cells, or PBMCs. Deeply sampled blood TCRbeta repertoires from subjects exposed to, actively infected with, or recovered from COVID-19 were included in the dataset. The repertoires were made available in a free public database intended to serve as a resource for research on the immune response to SARS-CoV-2. Samples were obtained from the ongoing ImmuneRACE study (first 160 participants) and from roughly 1,300 subjects provided by 6 global collaborators. A de-identified subject ID, COVID-19 status, age in years and sex were almost always included in the sample metadata. HLA class I and class II types, where available, came from metadata supplied by the sample provider rather than from assay-based typing. Results the study describes overall, beyond this receptor: How much clinical and demographic metadata was included differed by source and by participant, and the metadata was provided uncurated.

The cysteine opens and the phenylalanine closes a CDR3 of 14 amino acids. Only the CDR3 DNA stays, 42 bases, in frame from base 1. CDR1 is given as MNHEY and CDR2 as SVGAGI, both from the germline V gene. The junction shows trimming of 4 bases on V and 1 base on J, and the gene matches do not reach 3 bases of it. A word on this clone: Its recognized antigen is unknown. No quality values exist for individual bases; no much larger clone is one base distant.

Each collaborating institution followed its own protocols to collect whole blood in K2EDTA tubes. Collaborator samples were shipped for TCRbeta analysis as frozen whole blood, isolated PBMCs, or DNA extracted from either sample type. TCRbeta CDR3 regions were amplified from genomic DNA by means of the immunoSEQ Assay, a bias-controlled multiplex PCR. Regarding the original processing steps: Nucleated cell counts per sample were estimated from amplification of reference gene primers within the assay. Sequence reads were collapsed and filtered to measure the absolute abundance of every unique TCRbeta CDR3 rearrangement. For each sample, productive Simpson clonality was calculated as the square root of Simpson's diversity index over productive rearrangements. The immuneACCESS repertoire file appears here via TCRdb, limited to in-frame rearrangements. These files lack a portion of the clones; in checked studies, under half of the deficit traces to unresolved V genes, and the cause of the others is not known. V and J calls and clone size are copied from that table; D and trimming were computed from the DNA. The sample table lists some 77,000 clones, roughly 79% of them with a count of one. Approximately 20% of the sample lies in the top ten.

Sequenced input: peripheral blood. The chain is made from TRBV6-5 and TRBJ1-1; the central 7 bases match TRBD1. The TCR comes from a woman in her seventies with acute or convalescent COVID-19. The base sequence is TGTGCCAGCAGTTGGACAGGACCGAACACTGAAGCTTTCTTT. The translation is CASSWTGPNTEAFF.